This T cell receptor (beta chain) was recorded in a study of radiotherapy plus CTLA-4 blockade in lung cancer. The study, taken as a whole, reports: Expansion in blood of tumor-derived TCR clones was seen after radiotherapy plus ipilimumab.

Data came from immunoSEQ multiplex PCR; TCRdb stores just in-frame clones and leaves some out. The sample consists of 65,000 to 85,000 clones, roughly 80% of them appearing once. The CDR3 runs 17 residues. Germline V gene data show CDR1 as MDHEN and CDR2 as SYDVKM. Trimming left V 4 bases short and J 3 bases short, with 21 bases between. Only a few counts were recorded for this clone. Its antigen remains unknown. The clonotype originates from a human donor with non-small cell lung cancer whose response to radiotherapy plus ipilimumab could not be evaluated. The sample was peripheral blood, taken from a patient treated with radiotherapy plus ipilimumab. The genes are TRBV28 and TRBJ1-1; D may be TRBD1 (5 bases). The CDR3 DNA is TGTGCCAGCAGTTCCGGGGGGTCCTTCTGGGGGGACACTGAAGCTTTCTTT. This encodes CASSSGGSFWGDTEAFF.